A single sample gave rise to the 17 T cell receptor beta chains below, sequenced in a study of cytomegalovirus exposure and HLA in healthy donors. PCR amplification relied on 60 Vbeta primers (plus 13 Jbeta primers). The assay was immunoSEQ multiplex PCR, and TCRdb's table has in-frame clones only and misses some. This table has about 200,000 clones, 79% appearing once. Specimen: PBMCs. The source is a girl aged 10-17 years in good health and CMV-seropositive.

This chain joins TRBV7-8 and TRBJ2-5, with 10 bases fitting TRBD1. CDR1 and CDR2 (germline): SGHVS, FQNEAQ. This CDR3 is 15 amino acids long. The V segment lost 2 bases and the J segment 10 bases; nucleotides outside the gene matches: 10. In DNA form, the CDR3 reads TGTGCCAGCAGCTTACCGGGACAGGGGCTCCGAGACCAGTACTTC. It specifies CASSLPGQGLRDQYF.

The chain recombines TRBV6-5 with TRBJ2-7; 8 nucleotides line up with TRBD1. The CDR3 sequence is 14 residues long. CDR1 and CDR2 (germline): MNHEY, SVGAGI. The V gene end was trimmed by 6 bases and the J gene end by 6 bases; junction bases not matched to a gene: 10. The CDR3 is CASRRTGTGGEQYF. CDR3 nucleotide sequence: TGTGCCAGCAGGAGGACCGGGACAGGTGGCGAGCAGTACTTC.

The chain carries TRBV18 and TRBJ2-7; perhaps TRBD2 as D (6 bases). Germline V gene data show CDR1 as KGHSH and CDR2 as LQKENI. CDR3 length: 15 residues. V lost 0 bases, J lost 7 bases, and 16 bases lay in between. The CDR3 coding sequence is TGTGCCAGCTCACCACCGGCACAGCCGGCGGGGGAGCAGTACTTC. Amino acid sequence: CASSPPAQPAGEQYF.

The gene calls are TRBV13 and TRBJ1-1; a possible D gene is TRBD1 (6 bases). V lost 2 bases and J lost 1, with 14 bases in between. This CDR3 is 16 amino acids long. Germline CDR1 PRHDT, CDR2 FYEKMQ (reference sequence). The CDR3 loop reads CASSLTPGQRNTEAFF. The CDR3 DNA follows: TGTGCCAGCAGCTTAACCCCCGGACAGCGGAACACTGAAGCTTTCTTT.

The chain carries TRBV10-1 and TRBJ2-7; no clear D. V lost 3 bases, J lost 4 bases, and 16 bases lay in between. Germline CDR1 WNHNN, CDR2 SYGVQD (reference sequence). The length of the CDR3 is 15 residues. In nucleotides, the CDR3 is TGCGCCAGCAGTGATCAGAGAGGCAGTACGTACGAGCAGTACTTC. Translated, it gives CASSDQRGSTYEQYF.

V and J are TRBV7-2 and TRBJ2-3; the D is unclear. This CDR3 spans 12 amino acids. CDR1 is SGHTA and CDR2 is FQGNSA in the germline V gene. The ends were cut back, 5 bases at V and 6 bases at J, with 9 bases in the middle. CDR3 sequence reads: CASSRPGDTQYF. The CDR3 DNA sequence: TGTGCCAGCAGCCGGCCCGGGGATACGCAGTATTTT.

The V gene is TRBV2, the J gene TRBJ2-5; D ambiguous. V was trimmed by 5 bases and J by 5 bases, leaving 6 bases between them. The CDR3 consists of 11 residues. CDR1 and CDR2 (germline): SNHLY, FYNNEI. CDR3 sequence reads: CASSPEETQYF. The CDR3 DNA sequence: TGTGCCAGCAGTCCCGAGGAGACCCAGTACTTC.

The chain couples TRBV5-4 to TRBJ2-5, with 12 nucleotides matching TRBD2. The CDR3 sequence is 16 residues long. The germline gives CDR1 SGHNT, CDR2 YYREEE (reference sequence). Trimming took 3 bases from V and 5 from J; bases not matched to a gene: 8. The CDR3 is CASSSSSGGARETQYF. The CDR3 DNA is TGTGCCAGCAGCTCTTCTAGCGGGGGGGCCAGGGAGACCCAGTACTTC.

V gene TRBV4-2 combines with J gene TRBJ2-7; D remains unclear. The V end was cut by 2 bases, the J end by 7 bases, with 6 bases between. The CDR3 consists of 11 residues. Germline values: CDR1 LGHNA, CDR2 YNFKEQ. CDR3 DNA sequence: TGTGCCAGCAGCCAAAACTATGAGCAGTACTTC. This encodes CASSQNYEQYF.

V usage is TRBV11-2 and J usage is TRBJ2-7, with D uncertain. Germline V gene lookup returns CDR1 SGHAT and CDR2 FQNNGV. Deletions cut 3 bases from V and 7 bases from J, with 7 bases between. CDR3 size: 11 residues. The CDR3 nucleotides read TGTGCCAGCAGCTTTATGAGAGAGCAGTACTTC. Protein: CASSFMREQYF.

V usage is TRBV27 and J usage is TRBJ1-2, with D possibly TRBD1 on 6 matching bases. The CDR3 spans 14 residues. Germline V lookup: CDR1 MNHEY, CDR2 SMNVEV (reference sequence). Trimming left V 2 bases short and J 4 bases short, with 11 bases between. The DNA of the CDR3 is TGTGCCAGCAGTTTACAGGGGTACAGCTATGGCTACACCTTC. Amino acids: CASSLQGYSYGYTF.

The chain couples TRBV7-2 to TRBJ2-5; 8 bases are a match to TRBD1. The CDR3 is 12 residues long. V was clipped by 8 bases and J by 2 bases; unmatched bases: 1. Germline CDR1 and CDR2: SGHTA and FQGNSA. The CDR3 bases are TGTGCCAGCCAGGGGGCACAAGAGACCCAGTACTTC. Its protein product is CASQGAQETQYF.

The chain employs TRBV14 and TRBJ2-5, with TRBD1 matching 7 bases. V dropped 0 bases and J dropped 2; count of bases not matched to a gene: 9. The CDR3 spans 17 residues. Per germline, CDR1 SGHDN and CDR2 FVKESK. The CDR3 loop is CASSQDMARQGQETQYF. The CDR3 region has the DNA TGTGCCAGCAGCCAAGATATGGCCCGACAGGGACAAGAGACCCAGTACTTC.

This chain connects TRBV23-1 to TRBJ2-5; D is perhaps TRBD1 (5 bases). TRBV23-1 belongs to the ORF category, with a function that is uncertain. The CDR3 is 12 amino acids. V was trimmed by 4 bases and J by 3 bases, leaving 6 bases between them. The CDR3 DNA follows: TGCGCCAGCAGTCTCAGGGAAGAGACCCAGTACTTC. It is translated as CASSLREETQYF.

V is TRBV28 and J is TRBJ2-5; 13 bases agree with TRBD2. The CDR3 totals 13 residues. Germline V gene data show CDR1 as MDHEN and CDR2 as SYDVKM. Losses at the gene ends were 6 bases for V and 13 bases for J; bases not matched to a gene: 8. The CDR3 here is CASRRTSGGWVYF. The DNA of the CDR3 is TGTGCCAGCAGACGGACTAGCGGGGGCTGGGTGTACTTC.

The chain employs TRBV7-2 and TRBJ2-7, with 7 bases lining up with TRBD2. This CDR3 region has 13 residues. V dropped 11 bases and J dropped 1; count of bases not matched to a gene: 8. The germline V gene has CDR1 SGHTA and CDR2 FQGNSA. The CDR3, as DNA: TGTGCCTGCGCGCGGGGGTTTTCCTACGAGCAGTACTTC. It encodes CACARGFSYEQYF.

The V call is TRBV4-3, the J call TRBJ1-1; 10 bases agree with TRBD1. Germline assignment: CDR1 LGHNA and CDR2 YSLEER. The CDR3 runs to 16 residues. Trimming took 4 bases from V and 0 from J; bases not matched to a gene: 5. The CDR3 loop is CASSLAGQGVNTEAFF. Here the CDR3 DNA reads TGCGCCAGCAGCCTGGCAGGACAGGGGGTGAACACTGAAGCTTTCTTT.